Below are 18 T cell receptor beta chains sequenced from a single sample in a study of cytomegalovirus exposure and HLA in healthy donors. Vbeta (60) and Jbeta (13) primers were used in the PCR. Repertoires were generated with immunoSEQ multiplex PCR, while TCRdb's copy carries only in-frame clones and drops some. The sample lists around 170,000 clones, over 75% occurring once. Source material: PBMCs. These receptors were collected from a woman in her forties or fifties in good health and CMV-seronegative.

The chain is built from TRBV28 and TRBJ2-6; 9 bases match TRBD1. V lost 5 bases and J lost 5; bases outside the gene matches: 13. The CDR3 runs to 18 residues. Germline values: CDR1 MDHEN, CDR2 SYDVKM. Here the CDR3 reads CASSMNRIGTGRANVLTF. For the CDR3, the DNA is TGTGCCAGCAGTATGAATAGGATTGGGACAGGGAGGGCCAACGTCCTGACTTTC.

This clone was counted between two and nine times. J is TRBJ2-2 and V is TRBV10-3; D not resolved. The V and J ends lost 10 bases and 1 base respectively, with 7 bases between them. Germline CDR1 is ENHRY and CDR2 is SYGVKD. The CDR3 totals 12 residues. The CDR3 reads CANSRNTGELFF. The CDR3 DNA reads TGTGCCAACTCCCGGAACACCGGGGAGCTGTTTTTT.

This clone has more than one count but fewer than ten. This chain joins TRBV5-1 and TRBJ2-3, with a possible D match to TRBD2 (6 bases). V was cut by 2 bases and J by 3 bases, with 7 bases left in between. CDR3 length: 13 amino acids. In germline, CDR1 is SGHRS, CDR2 YFSETQ. The CDR3 bases are TGCGCCAGCAGCTTTGGGGGGACAGATACGCAGTATTTT. Translation: CASSFGGTDTQYF.

The chain combines TRBV28 with TRBJ2-5; D possibly corresponds to TRBD2 (5 bases). Deletions cut 7 bases from V and 0 bases from J, with 18 bases between. CDR1 is MDHEN, CDR2 SYDVKM, per germline. CDR3 length: 16 residues. CDR3 sequence (DNA): TGTGCCAGCAACCCTTGGCGTGTGCGGGACCAAGAGACCCAGTACTTC. Protein product: CASNPWRVRDQETQYF.

The V call is TRBV19, the J call TRBJ2-2; TRBD1 might be the D (6 bases). The CDR3 totals 12 residues. Per germline, CDR1 LNHDA and CDR2 SQIVND (reference sequence). The V gene lost 10 bases and the J gene lost 6 bases, with 12 bases spanning the gap. The CDR3 protein is CATRGGAGELFF. The CDR3 DNA reads as TGTGCCACCCGAGGGGGTGCCGGGGAGCTGTTTTTT.

The genes are TRBV15 and TRBJ2-2; TRBD1 is a possible D gene (5 bases). This CDR3 spans 18 amino acids. V dropped 1 base and J dropped 2 bases, with 17 bases sitting between them. The germline V gene encodes CDR1 LNHNV and CDR2 YYDKDF (reference sequence). CDR3 sequence: CATSRGGVRQRNTGELFF. As DNA, the CDR3 is TGTGCCACCAGCAGAGGGGGCGTCCGGCAGCGAAACACCGGGGAGCTGTTTTTT.

V usage is TRBV15 and J usage is TRBJ2-7; TRBD2 aligns across 10 bases. Unmatched junction bases numbered 10, after V lost 4 bases and J lost 7 bases. This CDR3 spans 15 amino acids. Germline V gene lookup returns CDR1 LNHNV and CDR2 YYDKDF (reference sequence). CDR3 in amino acids: CATSTLAGVLGEQYF. The CDR3 nucleotides are TGTGCCACCAGCACCCTAGCGGGGGTATTGGGGGAGCAGTACTTC.

V gene TRBV4-1 combines with J gene TRBJ2-1, with 7 bases matching TRBD1. V was clipped by 4 bases and J by 5 bases; unmatched bases: 8. Per germline, CDR1 MGHRA and CDR2 YSYEKL. The CDR3 has 15 residues. DNA of the CDR3: TGCGCCAGCAGCCTCACCGGGACAGAACACAATGAGCAGTTCTTC. As protein: CASSLTGTEHNEQFF.

The V gene is TRBV10-1, the J gene TRBJ2-7; no firm D call. V lost 3 bases, J lost 7 bases, and 13 bases lay in between. The CDR3 has 13 residues. Per germline, CDR1 WNHNN and CDR2 SYGVQD (reference sequence). The CDR3 loop reads CASSDHGLEEQYF. The CDR3, as DNA: TGCGCCAGCAGTGATCACGGGTTGGAAGAGCAGTACTTC.

This clone came up once. The chain combines TRBV28 with TRBJ2-2; unclear D gene. Germline V gives CDR1 MDHEN, CDR2 SYDVKM. V lost 2 bases and J lost 7, with 14 bases in between. The CDR3 contains 15 residues. The CDR3 DNA sequence: TGTGCCAGCAGTTTAGTTGGGTCTAGGAGCGGGGAGCTGTTTTTT. Its translation: CASSLVGSRSGELFF.

This clone was detected once. The chain recombines TRBV18 with TRBJ1-1; weak D call: TRBD1 (6 bases). CDR1 and CDR2 (germline): KGHSH, LQKENI. Trimming stripped 10 bases from V and 5 bases from J, with 20 bases between. This CDR3 spans 14 amino acids. CDR3 nucleotides: TGTGCCACCAAGCCGGGTCCTAGGGGGACTGAAGCTTTCTTT. Its protein product is CATKPGPRGTEAFF.

CDR3 nucleotide sequence: TGTGCCAGCAGTTACCGGGGGGGGCCGGGCAATGAGCAGTTCTTC. It encodes CASSYRGGPGNEQFF. The chain uses TRBV6-5 and TRBJ2-1, with TRBD2 matching 8 bases. The CDR3 spans 15 residues. Germline V gives CDR1 MNHEY, CDR2 SVGAGI. V dropped 2 bases and J dropped 6; count of bases not matched to a gene: 6.

In DNA form, the CDR3 reads TGTGCCAGCAGTTTAACGGGAGATGAGCAGTTCTTC. It yields the protein CASSLTGDEQFF. This chain connects TRBV27 to TRBJ2-1; tentatively, D is TRBD2 (6 bases). CDR1 MNHEY and CDR2 SMNVEV come from the germline V gene (reference sequence). CDR3 size: 12 residues. V gave up 2 bases and J gave up 8 bases, with 7 bases separating them.

The V call is TRBV7-8, the J call TRBJ2-7; 9 bases match TRBD2. The trim removed 0 bases at V and 2 bases at J, leaving 11 bases unmatched. Germline V CDR1 and CDR2: SGHVS, FQNEAQ. The CDR3 contains 18 residues. The CDR3 sequence: CASSLASRGGRAPYEQYF. Written as DNA, the CDR3 is TGTGCCAGCAGCTTAGCCTCCCGGGGCGGGAGGGCCCCCTACGAGCAGTACTTC.

A single count supports this clone. The V call is TRBV18, the J call TRBJ2-5, with D tentatively TRBD2 (5 bases). There are 13 residues in the CDR3. CDR1 and CDR2 from the germline V gene are KGHSH and LQKENI. V was pared by 3 bases and J by 7 bases, with 12 bases between. CDR3 nucleotide sequence: TGTGCCAGCTCACCGGACTTCTCGGGGACCCAGTACTTC. As protein: CASSPDFSGTQYF.

The chain is built from TRBV19 and TRBJ1-1; 7 nucleotides agree with TRBD1. Germline V gives CDR1 LNHDA, CDR2 SQIVND (reference sequence). There are 16 residues in the CDR3. V lost 4 bases to trimming and J lost 2 bases; unmatched junction nucleotides: 10. For the CDR3, the DNA is TGTGCCAGTAGTACCATAGCGACAGGGTTTAACACTGAAGCTTTCTTT. Protein product: CASSTIATGFNTEAFF.

The rearrangement uses TRBV7-9 and TRBJ2-1; perhaps TRBD2 as D (5 bases). CDR1 SEHNR and CDR2 FQNEAQ come from the germline V gene (reference sequence). V was trimmed by 11 bases and J by 8 bases, leaving 16 bases between them. The CDR3 runs 12 residues. This CDR3 reads CAGKTPRDEQFF. CDR3 nucleotides: TGTGCCGGCAAAACCCCGAGGGATGAGCAGTTCTTC.

The V call is TRBV18, the J call TRBJ1-5, with a tentative D call TRBD1 (5 bases). Trimming took off 3 bases at V and 4 bases at J, with 7 bases between the two ends. The germline gives CDR1 KGHSH, CDR2 LQKENI. CDR3 size: 13 residues. The CDR3 bases are TGTGCCAGCTCACCCGACAGTAATCAGCCCCAGCATTTT. It encodes CASSPDSNQPQHF.